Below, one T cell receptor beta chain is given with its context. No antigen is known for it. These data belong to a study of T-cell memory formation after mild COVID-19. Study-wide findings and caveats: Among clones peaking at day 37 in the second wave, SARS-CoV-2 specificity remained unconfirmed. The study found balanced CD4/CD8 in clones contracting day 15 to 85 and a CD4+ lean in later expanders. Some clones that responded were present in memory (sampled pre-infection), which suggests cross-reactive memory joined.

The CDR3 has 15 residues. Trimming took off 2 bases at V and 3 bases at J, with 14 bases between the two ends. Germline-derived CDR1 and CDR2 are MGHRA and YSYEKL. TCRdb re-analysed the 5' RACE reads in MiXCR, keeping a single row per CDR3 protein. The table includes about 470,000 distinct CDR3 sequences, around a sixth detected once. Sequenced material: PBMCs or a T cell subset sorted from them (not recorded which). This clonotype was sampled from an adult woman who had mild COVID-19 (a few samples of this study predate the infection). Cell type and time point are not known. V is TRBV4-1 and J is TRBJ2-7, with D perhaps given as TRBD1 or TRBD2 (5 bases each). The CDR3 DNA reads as TGCGCCAGCAGCCAATTTTCGTCGGGGCGCTACGAGCAGTACTTC. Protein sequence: CASSQFSSGRYEQYF.